This TCR beta chain appears in the sequencing data of a study of cytomegalovirus exposure and HLA in healthy donors (dated by TCRdb to 2016 to 2017). For context, the study as a whole: According to an earlier analysis of 587 of the donors, about 179 million T cells yielded over 100 million unique TCR beta sequences and roughly 280 Gb of sequence data. Rather than drawing on any new phenotypic data, the later analysis identified candidate immune exposures from TCR beta sequences and the way those sequences occurred across donors. To study patterns of TCR occurrence, a later analysis re-analyzed previously published TCR beta repertoires from around 670 donors and added high-resolution HLA genotyping. Several DR-DQ haplotypes were treated as single units for association and clustering because of strong linkage in the cohort. The aim of the study was to test whether cataloging public T cell receptors could identify signatures of past pathogen exposure. High-throughput TCR immunosequencing, statistical association of individual TCRs with disease status, and machine learning were combined to predict cytomegalovirus infection status. Of the approximately 400 genotyped donors, over 65% fell in the genetic ancestry cluster associated with self-reported Caucasian donors. Donor age, sex, ethnicity and CMV serostatus were compiled together with the repertoire data. An earlier analysis of some 500 of the donors applied high-throughput TCR beta sequencing to assess whether each TCR beta V gene segment acted as functional or pseudogenic. Approximately 300 gigabases of sequencing data and approximately 93 million unique TCR sequences were included in an early release covering about 700 HLA-typed donors. Among a few hundred genotyped donors of the cohort, an average of approximately 250,000 unique TCR beta nucleotide sequences were sequenced per donor, about a sixth of them non-productive. All discovery cohort repertoires had been generated using a single sequencing platform. The number of donors typed differed by locus, with roughly 629-640 for A, B, C, DRB1 and DQB1, around 560 for DQA1, approximately 570 for DPA1, and some 450 for DPB1. The study used immunosequencing to profile the T cell repertoires of under 700 subjects and linked those repertoires to cytomegalovirus serostatus. A later genetic analysis used genome-wide SNP genotypes for about 60% of the roughly 700 donors, treating that subset as a discovery cohort. HLA typing included class I and class II loci at four-digit resolution. Besides the first cohort of roughly 700 subjects, a separate validation cohort made up of over a hundred different subjects was used.

Spanning cysteine to phenylalanine, the CDR3 consists of 15 amino acids. The CDR3 DNA has 45 bases and is translated from base 1. In the germline V gene (reference sequence), CDR1 corresponds to LNHDA and CDR2 to SQIVND. For this chain, trimming is 1 base at the V end and 6 bases at the J end, and the number of junction bases without a gene match is 3. Study-wide findings and limitations: Only TCR beta chains were sequenced in this cohort, and the absence of alpha or paired-chain data limited detectable features. Broadly in line with IMGT annotations, most TCR beta V segments showed up in productive rearrangements about 87% or about 30% of the time in an earlier analysis of roughly 590 of the donors. In a later analysis, the rate of TCR association differed among HLA loci, with DRB1 alleles having the most associated TCRs and HLA-C alleles having the fewest. A further reported finding was that TCR beta sequences accurately predicted the HLA-A and HLA-B alleles for most subjects in the first cohort. A total of fewer than 200 TCR beta chains were listed by the study as associated with cytomegalovirus. Because counts were too low, 15 to 20 rarely observed V segments, including chromosome 9 orphons, were excluded from the earlier analysis of a few hundred of the donors. According to the authors, the approach could potentially be generalized to other disease states and immunological phenotypes. A later analysis reported that several top co-occurrence clusters appeared linked to parvovirus B19, influenza, CMV and Epstein-Barr virus. Presence/absence analyses assumed roughly uniform sequencing depth across donors, an assumption that may not hold. Correlated functional status among segregating V segments might reflect linkage disequilibrium, but an unknown experimental factor could not be ruled out. While some public TCRs were present in many individuals, most TCR sequences turned up only very rarely across donors. The sequencing pipeline was judged likely to have produced a cluster of highly shared sequence variants as a technical artifact. Three of the identified cytomegalovirus-associated TCR beta chains were confirmed in vitro to be specific for cytomegalovirus antigens. When HLA alleles, especially DR and DQ, strongly co-occurred, attributing TCR associations to individual alleles was difficult. In both the original and validation cohorts, the classifier was reported to diagnose cytomegalovirus status with high specificity and sensitivity. The only immune exposure information available for the cohort was CMV serostatus. A later analysis found that most CMV-associated TCR beta chains appeared HLA-restricted, with HLA associations seemingly driven largely by CMV exposure. The 87-base-pair reads could not distinguish some IMGT-functional V segments, including TRBV6-2 and TRBV6-3, so those segments were excluded. Because some donors lacked HLA typing at each locus, the association tests relied only on the typed subset. A later genetic analysis reported fewer N-insertions in productive TCRs among donors in an Asian-associated ancestry cluster than the approximately 700-donor mean. In a later analysis, HLA-associated TCR beta chains showed more clonal expansion and lower generation probabilities than non-associated chains that were equally common. In a later analysis, about 16,000 TCR beta sequences were associated with specific HLA alleles at a false discovery rate of 0.05. A later genetic analysis associated a missense DCLRE1C variant with V-gene and J-gene trimming of TCR beta chains, and an independent cohort replicated the association.

On this clone: Its recognized antigen is unknown. There are no base qualities to consult, and no much larger clone falls within one base. The sample contains more than one DNA sequence encoding this CDR3.

In total, 500 to 700 healthy bone marrow donors made up the cohort. At the time of sampling, every cohort member was nominally healthy, though immune exposures that went unrecorded were likely present. The donor tested CMV seropositive and was one of the 289 seropositive cohort members. A peripheral blood sample was provided by each donor, and peripheral blood mononuclear cells were used for TCR beta sequencing. The Qiagen DNeasy Blood Extraction Kit was used to extract genomic DNA from the blood cell samples. Library generation was performed with the immunoSEQ multiplex PCR assay. For the multiplex PCR, a mixture combining 60 forward primers for TCR Vbeta segments and 13 reverse primers for TCR Jbeta segments was used. The CDR3 region of rearranged TCR beta genes was amplified from genomic DNA by a multiplex PCR assay. The Illumina HiSeq System was used to sequence the amplified TCR beta libraries as 87-base-pair reads. Per the source publication's procedure: In a later analysis, some 80 million unique TCR beta chains were counted across the roughly 610 repertoires, and roughly 11 million of these chains were shared by at least two donors. Raw reads were error-corrected and collapsed into unique sequences with a nearest-neighbor algorithm that merged closely related sequences to remove PCR and sequencing errors. CDR3 sequences were aligned to IMGT reference sequences to assign V, D and J gene segments. For a sequence to be retained, a match of at least six nucleotides to both a V gene segment and a J gene segment was required. A rearrangement was called productive if the CDR3 had no stop codons and remained in frame with V and J, and every other rearrangement was called non-productive. Following IMGT convention, CDR3 was defined as the stretch from the second conserved V-encoded cysteine to the conserved J-encoded phenylalanine. In an earlier analysis of around 640 of the donors, sequences lacking an unambiguous match to a single V gene segment were excluded. In an earlier analysis of 587 of the donors, a V segment was called functional when productive rearrangements were above 56.7%, and segregating when the standard deviation between donors exceeded 5%. To diagnose cytomegalovirus status from the catalog of TCR beta chain sequences, a statistical classification framework was built. In a later analysis, V and J genes were assigned by comparing TCR nucleotide sequences against IMGT/GENE-DB human TR gene sequences. A later analysis assigned CDR3 sequences and most-parsimonious VDJ recombination scenarios with the TCRdist pipeline. In a later analysis, each TCR beta chain was defined by its CDR3 amino acid sequence together with its V-gene family, and reads lacking a unique V-gene family were excluded. As a way to deal with suspected cross-contamination and a sequencing artifact, a later analysis dropped over 550 nucleotide sequences that were highly shared and had low generation probability. For each public chain, a later analysis derived a clonal expansion index from normalized ranks of inferred template counts within each repertoire. A later analysis computed generation probabilities with a VDJ recombination model fitted to out-of-frame rearrangements, and checked the results against IGoR. In a later analysis, TCR-TCR, TCR-HLA and TCR-CMV co-occurrence was scored with hypergeometric tests, and a repertoire-size bias correction was applied to TCR pairs. In a later analysis, false discovery rates were estimated by permuting HLA or CMV assignments 20 times. In a later analysis, co-occurring TCRs were grouped with DBSCAN, and TCRdist sequence similarity was added when clustering was performed within HLA-allele-positive subsets. Repertoires with fewer than 30,000 or more than 120,000 public chains, plus five repertoires with anomalous nucleotide sharing, were excluded from co-occurrence clustering. Sourced from immuneACCESS, this table was stored by TCRdb with only in-frame sequences that have V and J called. A share of the clones is absent; for the studies checked, an unresolved V gene accounts for under half, and the remainder has no known explanation. D and trimming were read from the DNA, whereas the V and J calls and clone size are those reported in that table. The table for this sample lists roughly 130,000 clones; more than 60% of them were counted only once. The ten largest clones represent 2.1% of the sample.

This clonotype originated in a woman aged 40 to 50 in good health and CMV-seropositive. The sequencing input was PBMCs. The rearrangement joined TRBV19 to TRBJ2-1, and 10 bases in between align with TRBD2. The CDR3 protein: CASSIVRTSGNEQFF. The bases are TGTGCCAGTAGTATAGTTCGGACTAGCGGCAATGAGCAGTTCTTC.